This passage covers 27 T cell receptor beta chains from one sample sequenced in a study of identical twins. TCRdb ran MiXCR on the 5' RACE reads and lists one entry per CDR3 protein. The table records about 210,000 distinct CDR3 sequences, roughly 9.4% of them present only once. Sequenced sample: memory (CD45RO+) T cells sorted from blood. The source of these receptors is a woman under 30 in good health.

The chain employs TRBV12-3 or TRBV12-4 and TRBJ1-1, with 7 nucleotides matching TRBD1. The V gene end was trimmed by 6 bases and the J gene end by 1 base; junction bases not matched to a gene: 5. The CDR3 is made up of 14 amino acids. CDR3 sequence: CASREGGRNTEAFF. The CDR3 nucleotides are TGTGCCAGCAGGGAAGGGGGCAGGAACACTGAAGCTTTCTTT.

This clonotype was counted ten times or more. This rearrangement joins TRBV5-1 to TRBJ2-1; D is ambiguous. Looked up from germline, CDR1 is SGHRS and CDR2 is YFSETQ. The CDR3 extends over 14 amino acids. The ends were cut back, 1 base at V and 4 bases at J, with 9 bases in the middle. DNA for the CDR3: TGCGCCAGCAGCTTGACATGGGGATACAATGAGCAGTTCTTC. Translating it yields CASSLTWGYNEQFF.

This clonotype has more than one count but fewer than ten. The chain recombines TRBV5-6 with TRBJ2-2, with 8 bases matching TRBD2. The germline CDR1 and CDR2 sequences are SGHDT and YYEEEE. The J segment lost 6 bases and the V segment lost 2 bases, leaving 9 bases of the junction unmatched. This CDR3 region has 16 residues. CDR3 sequence reads: CASSFLREGLAGELFF. DNA for the CDR3: TGTGCCAGCAGCTTCTTACGGGAGGGCCTTGCCGGGGAGCTGTTTTTT.

The rearrangement uses TRBV11-2 and TRBJ1-2; D uncertain. The CDR3 is 14 residues long. Germline CDR1 SGHAT, CDR2 FQNNGV. Deletions cut 2 bases from V and 5 bases from J, with 12 bases between. The CDR3 reads CASSLSAYPYGYTF. The CDR3 DNA reads as TGTGCCAGCAGCTTATCAGCTTACCCTTATGGCTACACCTTC. The entire variable domain, with the rest obtained from reference TRBV11-2 and TRBJ1-2, is as follows: EAGVAQSPRYKIIEKRQSVAFWCNPISGHATLYWYQQILGQGPKLLIQFQNNGVVDDSQLPKDRFSAERLKGVDSTLKIQPAKLEDSAVYLCASSLSAYPYGYTFGSGTRLTVV.

Ten or more counts support this clonotype. The gene calls are TRBV20-1 and TRBJ1-3; 8 bases fit TRBD1. CDR1 is DFQATT and CDR2 is SNEGSKA in the germline V gene (reference sequence). The CDR3 loop spans 14 amino acids. J gave up 2 bases and V 5 bases, and 5 bases lay outside the gene matches. The CDR3 region is CSAWTGITGNTIYF. The CDR3 DNA sequence: TGCAGTGCTTGGACAGGGATTACTGGAAACACCATATATTTT.

The rearrangement uses TRBV2 and TRBJ2-1; no definite D call. Germline V gene sequence: CDR1 SNHLY, CDR2 FYNNEI. The CDR3 has 16 amino acids. Trimming pared 3 bases from V and 1 base from J, leaving 13 bases between. This chain's CDR3 is CASSDRSRGSYNEQFF. CDR3 nucleotides: TGTGCCAGCAGTGACAGGTCCCGAGGTTCCTACAATGAGCAGTTCTTC.

This clonotype was counted only a few times. CDR3 in amino acids: CASSSSRDSTDTQYF. As DNA, the CDR3 is TGTGCCAGCAGCTCGAGCCGGGACAGCACAGATACGCAGTATTTT. The gene calls are TRBV4-2 and TRBJ2-3, with D perhaps assigned TRBD1 or TRBD2 (5 bases each). Trimming took 5 bases from V and 0 from J, leaving 12 bases between them. CDR3 length: 15 amino acids. Germline lookup yields CDR1 LGHNA and CDR2 YNFKEQ.

This clonotype was recorded at least ten times. This chain uses TRBV12-3 or TRBV12-4 with TRBJ1-2, with no clear D. This CDR3 contains 14 residues. The germline V and J ends were trimmed by 2 bases and 4 bases, with 11 bases remaining between them. The CDR3 here is CASSLLGFGYGYTF. CDR3 sequence (DNA): TGTGCCAGCAGTTTATTGGGTTTTGGCTATGGCTACACCTTC.

This clonotype was counted ten times or more. The chain combines TRBV10-3 with TRBJ2-7; D is uncertain. The length of the CDR3 is 11 residues. The V end was cut by 2 bases, the J end by 3 bases, with 2 bases between. Germline loops: CDR1 ENHRY, CDR2 SYGVKD. The CDR3 DNA is TGTGCCATCAGTGAGGACTACGAGCAGTACTTC. Translated: CAISEDYEQYF.

The V and J genes are TRBV6-5 and TRBJ2-7; TRBD2 is a possible D gene (6 bases). The CDR3 runs 15 residues. Germline CDR1 and CDR2: MNHEY and SVGAGI. V lost 3 bases and J lost 4, with 16 bases in between. The CDR3 DNA reads as TGTGCCAGCAGTTATGCCGATGCCGGGAGTTACGAGCAGTACTTC. Its translation is CASSYADAGSYEQYF.

The J gene is TRBJ1-1, the V gene TRBV20-1; a possible D gene is TRBD1 (6 bases). The CDR3 is 12 amino acids. Trimming took off 5 bases at V and 9 bases at J, with 16 bases between the two ends. The germline CDR1 and CDR2 sequences are DFQATT and SNEGSKA (reference sequence). The CDR3 nucleotides are TGCAGTGCTGGGAGTGACAGGAACCAAGCTTTCTTT. Protein: CSAGSDRNQAFF.

This clonotype showed up just a few times. This sequence joins TRBV6-1 and TRBJ1-1, with D possibly being TRBD1 (5 bases). V was trimmed by 6 bases and J by 0 bases, leaving 14 bases between them. Per the germline V gene, CDR1 is MNHNS and CDR2 is SASEGT. This CDR3 has 15 amino acids. CDR3 protein: CASSWRQGMNTEAFF. In DNA, the CDR3 is TGTGCCAGCAGCTGGCGGCAGGGAATGAACACTGAAGCTTTCTTT.

This clonotype has a handful of counts. The chain couples TRBV7-7 to TRBJ2-2, with 8 bases fitting TRBD1. The length of the CDR3 is 15 residues. V lost 4 bases to trimming and J lost 2 bases; unmatched junction nucleotides: 3. CDR1 and CDR2 from the germline V gene are SSHAT and FNYEAQ (reference sequence). CDR3 DNA: TGTGCCAGCAGCTCCCCAGGGGGCAACACCGGGGAGCTGTTTTTT. It specifies CASSSPGGNTGELFF. Drawing the rest from reference TRBV7-7 and TRBJ2-2, the complete variable domain is GAGVSQSPRYKVTKRGQDVTLRCDPISSHATLYWYQQALGQGPEFLTYFNYEAQPDKSGLPSDRFSAERPEGSISTLTIQRTEQRDSAMYRCASSSPGGNTGELFFGEGSRLTVL.

This clonotype showed up many times. The chain is built from TRBV5-1 and TRBJ2-3; 11 nucleotides match TRBD2. Per the germline V gene, CDR1 is SGHRS and CDR2 is YFSETQ. CDR3 length: 15 residues. With 5 bases clipped from V and 8 bases from J, the junction kept 10 bases outside the gene matches. CDR3 DNA sequence: TGCGCCAGCAGTCCCGGGACTAGCGGTACGGGTACGCAGTATTTT. Translating gives CASSPGTSGTGTQYF.

This clonotype was seen only a few times. This chain links TRBV7-2 with TRBJ2-3; D possibly corresponds to TRBD2 (6 bases). The CDR3 is 17 amino acids. The V gene's germline CDR1 is SGHTA and CDR2 FQGNSA. Trimming took 5 bases from V and 6 from J, leaving 24 bases between them. The CDR3 sequence: CASSTRRAGVNIDTQYF. The CDR3 DNA reads as TGTGCCAGCAGCACCCGTCGAGCGGGTGTCAATATTGATACGCAGTATTTT.

Many counts were recorded for this clonotype. The rearrangement joins TRBV7-2 to TRBJ2-3; D call uncertain. Germline loops: CDR1 SGHTA, CDR2 FQGNSA. V lost 3 bases to trimming and J lost 6 bases, with 13 bases between them. The CDR3 consists of 14 residues. In DNA form, the CDR3 reads TGTGCCAGCAGCTTGACCGAAAATAGGGATACGCAGTATTTT. This sequence encodes CASSLTENRDTQYF.

The chain joins TRBV5-5 to TRBJ1-2; 9 nucleotides agree with TRBD1. This CDR3 is built from 15 residues. The J segment lost 3 bases and the V segment lost 3 bases, leaving 6 bases of the junction unmatched. Germline loops: CDR1 SGHKS, CDR2 YYEKEE (reference sequence). CDR3 sequence (DNA): TGTGCCAGCAGCTCCGGGACAGGGCGGGACTATGGCTACACCTTC. This encodes CASSSGTGRDYGYTF.

There are a few counts of this clonotype. This rearrangement joins TRBV7-9 to TRBJ2-3, with 11 bases matching TRBD2. Trimming removed 5 bases from V and 4 bases from J; junction bases left unmatched: 8. This CDR3 spans 16 amino acids. Germline V gives CDR1 SEHNR, CDR2 FQNEAQ (reference sequence). The CDR3 loop reads CASSLNPTSGADTQYF. The CDR3 nucleotides read TGTGCCAGCAGCCTCAACCCGACTAGCGGGGCAGATACGCAGTATTTT. Full variable domain (rest looked up from reference TRBV7-9 and TRBJ2-3): DTGVSQNPRHKITKRGQNVTFRCDPISEHNRLYWYRQTLGQGPEFLTYFQNEAQLEKSRLLSDRFSAERPKGSFSTLEIQRTEQGDSAMYLCASSLNPTSGADTQYFGPGTRLTVL.

This clonotype was counted many times. The chain uses TRBV5-6 and TRBJ2-1; 9 bases match TRBD2. Trimming took 0 bases from V and 8 from J; bases not matched to a gene: 3. The germline gives CDR1 SGHDT, CDR2 YYEEEE. CDR3 size: 14 residues. CDR3 amino acids: CASSLAVAGDEQFF. Written as DNA, the CDR3 is TGTGCCAGCAGCTTGGCGGTAGCGGGAGATGAGCAGTTCTTC.

This clonotype was observed a few times. The chain combines TRBV9 with TRBJ2-1, with 7 positions matching TRBD2. CDR1 is SGDLS and CDR2 is YYNGEE in the germline V gene. With 2 bases clipped from V and 7 bases from J, the junction kept 18 bases outside the gene matches. The CDR3 is 18 amino acids. This chain's CDR3 is CASSVQASGHIRGNEQFF. The DNA of the CDR3 is TGTGCCAGCAGCGTTCAGGCTAGCGGACACATAAGGGGTAATGAGCAGTTCTTC.

This clonotype was counted ten times or more. The chain uses TRBV5-1 and TRBJ1-2, with D perhaps TRBD1 (5 bases). CDR3 size: 12 residues. CDR1 is SGHRS and CDR2 is YFSETQ in the germline V gene. Trimming removed 2 bases at V and 6 bases at J, with 8 bases between. CDR3 coding DNA: TGCGCCAGCAGCTTCGCGGGGGATGGCTACACCTTC. It is translated as CASSFAGDGYTF.

This clonotype has a count of ten or more. V and J are TRBV20-1 and TRBJ1-6; 7 bases map to TRBD1. Germline V CDR1 and CDR2: DFQATT, SNEGSKA (reference sequence). Trimming removed 3 bases from V and 7 bases from J; junction bases left unmatched: 3. The CDR3 extends over 13 amino acids. CDR3 sequence (DNA): TGCAGTGCTAGCCGGGACAGCAATTCACCCCTCCACTTT. Translating it yields CSASRDSNSPLHF.

This chain joins TRBV4-3 and TRBJ2-4, with D possibly matching TRBD2 (6 bases). CDR3 size: 17 residues. Germline loops: CDR1 LGHNA, CDR2 YSLEER. The germline V and J ends were trimmed by 0 bases and 0 bases, with 12 bases remaining between them. CDR3: CASSQDAAGLAKNIQYF. CDR3 sequence (DNA): TGCGCCAGCAGCCAAGATGCGGCGGGGTTAGCCAAAAACATTCAGTACTTC.

V and J are TRBV10-3 and TRBJ2-3; TRBD2 matches at 10 bases. This CDR3 is 16 amino acids long. Germline CDR1 is ENHRY and CDR2 is SYGVKD. V lost 4 bases to trimming and J lost 2 bases; unmatched junction nucleotides: 6. CDR3 in DNA: TGTGCCATCAGTGGAGGAGCGGGAGGGCTCACAGATACGCAGTATTTT. Translation gives CAISGGAGGLTDTQYF.

The J gene is TRBJ2-1, the V gene TRBV14; TRBD2 aligns across 7 bases. The CDR3 contains 14 residues. Trimming took 0 bases from V and 6 from J; bases not matched to a gene: 2. Germline values: CDR1 SGHDN, CDR2 FVKESK. The CDR3: CASSQDWTSNEQFF. The CDR3 nucleotides are TGTGCCAGCAGCCAAGACTGGACTAGCAATGAGCAGTTCTTC.

This chain connects TRBV12-3 or TRBV12-4 to TRBJ2-4; perhaps TRBD2 as D (6 bases). The ends were cut back, 6 bases at V and 8 bases at J, with 8 bases in the middle. The CDR3 is 11 amino acids. The CDR3 DNA follows: TGTGCCAGCAGCTGGGGGGACATTCAGTACTTC. It specifies CASSWGDIQYF.

The chain carries TRBV18 and TRBJ1-3; D is perhaps TRBD1 (6 bases). The germline V gene has CDR1 KGHSH and CDR2 LQKENI. Deletions cut 3 bases from V and 4 bases from J, with 13 bases between. The CDR3 is made up of 15 amino acids. The chain's CDR3 is CASSPGHFGGNTIYF. CDR3 bases: TGTGCCAGCTCACCGGGACATTTTGGAGGAAACACCATATATTTT.